Below, 7 T cell receptor beta chains from the same sample are listed, as sequenced in a study of shared clonotypes between healthy human individuals. Sequencing was performed with immunoSEQ multiplex PCR; in TCRdb, only in-frame clones are kept and a portion is missing. The table records 1,500,000 or so clones, 97% to 99% of them present only once. Sequenced: naive CD4+ T cells sorted from blood. This sample's subset: CD45RA+ positively selected. These receptors were obtained from a man younger than 45 in good health.

This clone appeared once. CDR3 in DNA: TGCGCCAGCAGCTTTGACGGGAACGGGGAGCTGTTTTTT. Encoded protein: CASSFDGNGELFF. V gene TRBV5-1 combines with J gene TRBJ2-2; D may be TRBD2 (5 bases). Trimming shortened V by 2 bases and J by 7 bases, and 9 bases separated the two germline ends. Germline V lookup: CDR1 SGHRS, CDR2 YFSETQ. This CDR3 spans 13 amino acids. The complete variable domain, with remaining parts taken from reference TRBV5-1 and TRBJ2-2, reads KAGVTQTPRYLIKTRGQQVTLSCSPISGHRSVSWYQQTPGQGLQFLFEYFSETQRNKGNFPGRFSGRQFSNSRSEMNVSTLELGDSALYLCASSFDGNGELFFGEGSRLTVL.

The CDR3: CASSSGSDTQYF. In DNA, the CDR3 is TGTGCCAGCAGCTCCGGTTCAGATACGCAGTATTTT. The V and J genes are TRBV7-9 and TRBJ2-3, with D unresolved. CDR1 is SEHNR and CDR2 is FQNEAQ in the germline V gene (reference sequence). Trimming took 4 bases from V and 4 from J, leaving 6 bases between them. CDR3 length: 12 amino acids. The whole variable domain, filled in from reference TRBV7-9 and TRBJ2-3, reads DTGVSQNPRHKITKRGQNVTFRCDPISEHNRLYWYRQTLGQGPEFLTYFQNEAQLEKSRLLSDRFSAERPKGSFSTLEIQRTEQGDSAMYLCASSSGSDTQYFGPGTRLTVL.

Worth noting for this clone: Within the sample, other DNA sequences also encode this same CDR3. CDR3 region: CASSLASANTEAFF. The CDR3 coding sequence is TGCGCCAGCAGCTTGGCCTCAGCGAACACTGAAGCTTTCTTT. This sequence joins TRBV5-1 and TRBJ1-1; D is uncertain. Per the germline V gene, CDR1 is SGHRS and CDR2 is YFSETQ. Trimming took off 0 bases at V and 1 base at J, with 7 bases between the two ends. This CDR3 region has 14 residues.

As regards this clone: At one boundary the junction diverges from the germline segment, which might be a read error. The chain joins TRBV7-8 to TRBJ2-7, with 13 positions matching TRBD2. Germline V lookup: CDR1 SGHVS, CDR2 FQNEAQ. There are 15 residues in the CDR3. CDR3 protein: CASTLLAGGDYEQYF. The CDR3 DNA follows: TGTGCCAGCACCTTACTAGCGGGAGGGGACTACGAGCAGTACTTC.

The chain employs TRBV9 and TRBJ2-7, with 10 bases that match TRBD1. Germline CDR1 is SGDLS and CDR2 is YYNGEE. The CDR3 consists of 15 residues. With V trimmed by 0 bases and J by 3 bases, 3 bases remained unmatched. This CDR3 is CASSVGDRGHYEQYF. The CDR3 nucleotides are TGTGCCAGCAGCGTAGGGGACAGGGGTCACTACGAGCAGTACTTC. Complete variable domain (other parts from reference TRBV9 and TRBJ2-7): DSGVTQTPKHLITATGQRVTLRCSPRSGDLSVYWYQQSLDQGLQFLIQYYNGEERAKGNILERFSAQQFPDLHSELNLSSLELGDSALYFCASSVGDRGHYEQYFGPGTRLTVT.

This sequence joins TRBV2 and TRBJ2-7; D perhaps matches TRBD2 (5 bases). Trimming cost V 7 bases and J 6 bases, with 10 bases left between them. Germline V gene data show CDR1 as SNHLY and CDR2 as FYNNEI. This CDR3 spans 11 amino acids. CDR3 sequence: CASNRRGEQYF. The DNA for the CDR3 is TGTGCCAGCAATCGACGGGGCGAGCAGTACTTC. Supplemented by reference TRBV2 and TRBJ2-7, the full variable domain reads EPEVTQTPSHQVTQMGQEVILRCVPISNHLYFYWYRQILGQKVEFLVSFYNNEISEKSEIFDDQFSVERPDGSNFTLKIRSTKLEDSAMYFCASNRRGEQYFGPGTRLTVT.

V gene TRBV28 combines with J gene TRBJ1-2; 12 bases are a match to TRBD1. The germline CDR1 and CDR2 sequences are MDHEN and SYDVKM. This CDR3 comprises 18 residues. V shed 5 bases, J shed 2 bases, and the junction held 12 bases outside the gene matches. CDR3 loop: CASSVGPGQGAINYGYTF. CDR3 nucleotide sequence: TGTGCCAGCAGTGTCGGACCGGGACAGGGGGCGATCAACTATGGCTACACCTTC.